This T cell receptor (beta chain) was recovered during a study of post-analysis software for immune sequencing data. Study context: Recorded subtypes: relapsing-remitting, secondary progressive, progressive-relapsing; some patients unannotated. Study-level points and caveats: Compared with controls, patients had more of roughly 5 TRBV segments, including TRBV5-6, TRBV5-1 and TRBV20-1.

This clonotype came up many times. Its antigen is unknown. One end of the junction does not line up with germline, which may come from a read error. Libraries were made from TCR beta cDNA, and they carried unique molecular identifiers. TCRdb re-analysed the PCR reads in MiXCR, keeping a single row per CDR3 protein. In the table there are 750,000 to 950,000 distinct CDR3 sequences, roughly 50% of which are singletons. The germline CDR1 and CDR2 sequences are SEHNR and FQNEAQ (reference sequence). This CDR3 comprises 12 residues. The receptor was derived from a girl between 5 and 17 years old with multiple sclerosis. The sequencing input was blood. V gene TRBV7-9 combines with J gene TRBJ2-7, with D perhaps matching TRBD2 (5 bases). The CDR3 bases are TGCGCCAGCAGCTCCGGGATCTACGAGCAGTACTTC. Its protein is CASSSGIYEQYF.